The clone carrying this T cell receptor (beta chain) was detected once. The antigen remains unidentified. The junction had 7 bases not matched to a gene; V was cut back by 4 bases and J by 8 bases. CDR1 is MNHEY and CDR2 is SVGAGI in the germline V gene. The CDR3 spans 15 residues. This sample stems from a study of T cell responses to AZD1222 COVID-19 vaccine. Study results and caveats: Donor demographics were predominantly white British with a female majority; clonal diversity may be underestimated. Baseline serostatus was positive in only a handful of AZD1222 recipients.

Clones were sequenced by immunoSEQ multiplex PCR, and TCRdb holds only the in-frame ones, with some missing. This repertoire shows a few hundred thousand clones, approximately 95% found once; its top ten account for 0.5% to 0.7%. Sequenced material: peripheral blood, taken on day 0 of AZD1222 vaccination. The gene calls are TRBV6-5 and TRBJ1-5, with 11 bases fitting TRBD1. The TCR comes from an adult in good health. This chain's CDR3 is CASSSFRDRGEPQHF. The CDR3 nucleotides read TGTGCCAGCAGTTCCTTCCGGGACAGGGGGGAGCCCCAGCATTTT.